The present T cell receptor (beta chain) was sequenced within a study of shared clonotypes between healthy human individuals. Data came from immunoSEQ multiplex PCR; TCRdb stores just in-frame clones and leaves some out. The data hold more than 450,000 clones, with more than 65% observed a single time. Free of recent acute infections or vaccinations, the donors were healthy HIV-negative adults. In germline, CDR1 is SGHRS, CDR2 YFSETQ. CDR3 length equals 15 residues. The V gene end was trimmed by 0 bases and the J gene end by 7 bases; junction bases not matched to a gene: 5. This clonotype was obtained from a woman between 35 and 50 years old in good health. Some clones in this sample may be carry-over from other donors' samples. V usage is TRBV5-1 and J usage is TRBJ2-2; 8 bases align to TRBD2. The sequenced sample was PBMCs. The CDR3 protein is CASSLAGREDGELFF. CDR3 coding DNA: TGCGCCAGCAGCTTGGCTGGGCGGGAGGACGGGGAGCTGTTTTTT.